This TCR beta chain was profiled in a study of T cells in Graves' hyperthyroidism and ophthalmopathy. Notes on this clonotype: The antigen is not known.

Findings and limits, study-wide: A model using 13 V-J features told ophthalmopathy apart from stable hyperthyroidism.

Together with thyroid ultrasound, orbital computed tomography, serum thyroxine and TRAb, clinical symptoms were used for diagnoses. Researchers amplified the TCR beta CDR3 regions from RNA transcripts. First-round RT-PCR targeting the TCR CDR3 was performed with the HTBI primer set. Each CDR3 protein is one row after TCRdb ran MiXCR on the multiplex PCR reads. Here the sample spans 500,000 to 800,000 distinct CDR3 sequences, about 45% being singletons. Sample: peripheral blood or thyroid tissue (not recorded which). The origin of this receptor is an adult man with Graves' disease, either hyperthyroidism or ophthalmopathy (not recorded which).

The CDR3 loop reads CARKPGQVNTEAFF. The CDR3 region has the DNA TGTGCCAGAAAGCCGGGCCAGGTTAACACTGAAGCTTTCTTT. The chain couples TRBV25-1 to TRBJ1-1; D remains ambiguous. The CDR3 has 14 amino acids. V was cut by 9 bases and J by 2 bases, with 16 bases left in between. CDR1 and CDR2 (germline): MGHDK, SYGVNS.